This TCR beta chain was sequenced for a study of T cells after somatic rescue of genetic block. Trimming cost V 1 base and J 3 bases, with 11 bases left between them. The CDR3 runs 15 residues. The germline CDR1 and CDR2 sequences are SEHNR and FQNEAQ (reference sequence). Some clones are missing from TCRdb's copy, which holds only in-frame ones; the method was immunoSEQ multiplex PCR. The sample lists 10,000 to 15,000 clones, 73% occurring once. This TCR was recovered from a boy younger than 18. V and J are TRBV7-9 and TRBJ2-3; weak D call: TRBD1 (5 bases). Sequences were obtained from peripheral blood mononuclear cells (PBMCs). CDR3 DNA: TGTGCCAGCAGCTTAGAGGGCAGGGTGACAGATACGCAGTATTTT. It yields the protein CASSLEGRVTDTQYF.